This T cell receptor (beta chain) stems from a study of identical twins. This CDR3 has 15 amino acids. V lost 0 bases to trimming and J lost 8 bases; unmatched junction nucleotides: 5. The germline V gene encodes CDR1 MNHEY and CDR2 SMNVEV (reference sequence). Healthy Caucasians were all of the donors. Each CDR3 protein is one row after TCRdb ran MiXCR on the 5' RACE reads. The sample has under 900,000 distinct CDR3 sequences, over 9% seen once. This clonotype turned up a few times. These same data were also listed under a study on yellow fever vaccine responses in identical twins.

The V and J genes are TRBV27 and TRBJ1-5; 9 nucleotides line up with TRBD1. The material sequenced was PBMCs. The receptor was derived from a woman under 30 in good health. This chain's CDR3 is CASSLSGTGREPQHF. The CDR3 DNA follows: TGTGCCAGCAGTTTATCGGGGACAGGGCGGGAGCCCCAGCATTTT.